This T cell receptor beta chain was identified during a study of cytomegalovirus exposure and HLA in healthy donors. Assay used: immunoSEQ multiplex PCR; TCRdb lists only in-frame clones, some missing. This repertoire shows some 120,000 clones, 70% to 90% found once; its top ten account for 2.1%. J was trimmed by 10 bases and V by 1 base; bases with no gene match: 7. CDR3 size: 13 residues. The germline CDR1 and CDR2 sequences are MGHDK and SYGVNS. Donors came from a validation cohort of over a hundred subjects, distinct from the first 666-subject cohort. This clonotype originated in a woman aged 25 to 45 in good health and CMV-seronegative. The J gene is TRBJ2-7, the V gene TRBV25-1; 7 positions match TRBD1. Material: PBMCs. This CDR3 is CASSESDGTVQYF. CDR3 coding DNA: TGTGCCAGCAGTGAATCGGATGGGACAGTACAGTACTTC.